This paragraph reports one T cell receptor (beta chain). At one boundary the junction diverges from the germline segment, which might be a read error. CDR1 is LNHDA, CDR2 SQIVND, per germline (reference sequence). This CDR3 region has 16 residues. Cohort assignment relied on participant-reported clinical history. Within the 2 weeks before study entry, each person in the exposed group met a COVID-19 case. This sample was taken from a study of blood T cell repertoires in COVID-19. For the study at large: The analysed material was cDNA or gDNA that came from T cells, B-cell-depleted T cells, or PBMCs.

Assay used: immunoSEQ multiplex PCR; TCRdb lists only in-frame clones, some missing. The data contain 140,000 to 150,000 clones, over 80% of them singletons. Material: PBMCs or T cells enriched from blood (not recorded which). The chain employs TRBV19 and TRBJ2-2, with 9 nucleotides matching TRBD1. The receptor comes from a woman aged 45-59 years who had been exposed to COVID-19. The CDR3 coding sequence is TGTGCCAGTAGTAGAACAGGGGGCGCGAAAACCGGGGAGCTGTTTTTT. This translates into CASSRTGGAKTGELFF.